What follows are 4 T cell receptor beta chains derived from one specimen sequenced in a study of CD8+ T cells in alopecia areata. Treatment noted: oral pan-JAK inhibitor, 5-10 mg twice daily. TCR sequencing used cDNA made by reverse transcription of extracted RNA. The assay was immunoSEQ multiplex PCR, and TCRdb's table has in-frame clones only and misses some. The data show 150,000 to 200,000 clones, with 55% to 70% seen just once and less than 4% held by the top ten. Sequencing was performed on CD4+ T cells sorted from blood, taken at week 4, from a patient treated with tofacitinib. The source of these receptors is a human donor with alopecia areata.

CDR3 region: CASTNIEQGYGYTF. In DNA, the CDR3 is TGTGCCAGCACCAACATAGAACAGGGTTATGGCTACACCTTC. The chain joins TRBV6-5 to TRBJ1-2; tentative D call: TRBD1 (6 bases). Germline CDR1 MNHEY, CDR2 SVGAGI. Trimming removed 7 bases from V and 5 bases from J, with 17 bases in between. CDR3 size: 14 residues.

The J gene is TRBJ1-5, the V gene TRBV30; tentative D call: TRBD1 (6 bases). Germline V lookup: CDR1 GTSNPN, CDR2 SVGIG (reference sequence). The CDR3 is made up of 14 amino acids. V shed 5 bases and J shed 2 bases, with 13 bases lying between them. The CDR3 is CAWAQAGGNQPQHF. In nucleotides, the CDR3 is TGTGCCTGGGCACAAGCAGGGGGCAATCAGCCCCAGCATTTT.

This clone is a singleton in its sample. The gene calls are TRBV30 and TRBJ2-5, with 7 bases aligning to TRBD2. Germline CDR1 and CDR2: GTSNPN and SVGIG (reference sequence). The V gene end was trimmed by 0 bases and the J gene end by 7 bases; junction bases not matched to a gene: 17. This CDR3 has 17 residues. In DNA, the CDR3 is TGTGCCTGGAGTGTAATGGGGAGGGCACGGCGCCGTGGGACCCAGTACTTC. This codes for CAWSVMGRARRRGTQYF.

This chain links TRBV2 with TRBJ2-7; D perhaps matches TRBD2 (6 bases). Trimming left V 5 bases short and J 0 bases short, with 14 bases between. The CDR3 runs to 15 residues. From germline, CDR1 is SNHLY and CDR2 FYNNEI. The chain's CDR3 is CASSFPDGSSYEQYF. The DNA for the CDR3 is TGTGCCAGCAGTTTTCCGGACGGGAGCTCCTACGAGCAGTACTTC.